This T cell receptor beta chain was observed in a study of cytomegalovirus exposure and HLA in healthy donors. The PCR employed 60 Vbeta primers together with 13 Jbeta primers. Libraries were prepared by immunoSEQ multiplex PCR; TCRdb keeps only in-frame clonotypes and omits some of them. This table has 200,000 to 250,000 clones, around four fifths appearing once. The V segment lost 1 base and the J segment 6 bases; nucleotides outside the gene matches: 9. Germline loops: CDR1 SGHAT, CDR2 FQNNGV. The CDR3 is 15 residues long. This TCR was sampled from a boy younger than 18 in good health and CMV-seronegative. V gene TRBV11-2 combines with J gene TRBJ2-7; 7 bases fit TRBD2. Specimen: PBMCs. CDR3 DNA: TGTGCCAGCAGCTTAGCCGCTAGCGGAGGGGCCGAGCAGTACTTC. Translated, it gives CASSLAASGGAEQYF.